A single sample gave rise to the 2 T cell receptor beta chains below, sequenced in a study of T cells in Graves' hyperthyroidism and ophthalmopathy. Regions amplified from RNA transcripts were the TCR beta CDR3 regions. Using the HTBI primer set, a first-round RT-PCR was run on the TCR CDR3. One entry per CDR3 protein, called by TCRdb with MiXCR from the multiplex PCR reads. The sample yields hundreds of thousands of distinct CDR3 sequences, over 15% seen once. The sequenced sample consisted of blood. The receptors stem from a woman aged 18-29 years with Graves' hyperthyroidism.

This clonotype appeared many times. The chain employs TRBV3-1 and TRBJ2-1; TRBD2 is a possible D gene (5 bases). Trimming cost V 6 bases and J 3 bases, with 15 bases left between them. CDR1 and CDR2 from the germline V gene are LGHDT and YNNKEL (reference sequence). This CDR3 is 15 amino acids long. The DNA of the CDR3 is TGTGCCAGCAGACCTACTACTAGTAACTACAATGAGCAGTTCTTC. It encodes CASRPTTSNYNEQFF.

This clonotype was observed a few times. The V gene is TRBV10-3, the J gene TRBJ2-7, with no clear D. Per germline, CDR1 ENHRY and CDR2 SYGVKD. V was shortened by 6 bases and J by 1 base, with 7 bases between the two germline ends. This CDR3 contains 12 residues. The CDR3 coding sequence is TGTGCCATCAGCGTTCTGTCCTACGAGCAGTACTTC. Translation: CAISVLSYEQYF.